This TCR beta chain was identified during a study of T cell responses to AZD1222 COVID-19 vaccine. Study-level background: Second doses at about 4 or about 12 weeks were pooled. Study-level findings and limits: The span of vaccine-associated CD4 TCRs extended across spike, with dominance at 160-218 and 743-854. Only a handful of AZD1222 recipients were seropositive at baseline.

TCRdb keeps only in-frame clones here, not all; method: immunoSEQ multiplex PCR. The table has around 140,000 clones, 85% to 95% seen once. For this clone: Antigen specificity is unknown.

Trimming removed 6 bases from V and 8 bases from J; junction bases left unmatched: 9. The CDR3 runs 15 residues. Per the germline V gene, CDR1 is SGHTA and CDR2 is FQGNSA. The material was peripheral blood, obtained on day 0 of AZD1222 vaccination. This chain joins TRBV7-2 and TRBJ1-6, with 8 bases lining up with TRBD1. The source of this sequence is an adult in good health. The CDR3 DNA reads TGTGCCAGCAGTCCCGCCGGGACAGGTCATTCACCCCTCCACTTT. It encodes CASSPAGTGHSPLHF.